These T cell receptor beta chains were read from a single sample in a study of post-analysis software for immune sequencing data. TCRdb ran MiXCR on the PCR reads and lists one entry per CDR3 protein. The data show hundreds of thousands of distinct CDR3 sequences, roughly 47% seen once. The sequenced sample consisted of blood. These TCRs come from a girl under 18 with multiple sclerosis. Each CDR3 is given with its conserved first and last residue. A D gene is named only where the DNA matches it firmly. Only some rows state a clone size, as once, few, many or a class for expanded clones.

J gene: TRBJ2-4; D gene: -; clone size: -; V gene: TRBV20-1; CDR3 protein: CSASASLAKNIQYF; CDR3 DNA: TGCAGTGCTAGCGCCAGCCTAGCCAAAAACATTCAGTACTTC
J gene: TRBJ2-1; D gene: TRBD2; clone size: -; V gene: TRBV3-1; CDR3 protein: CASNHRLAGNNEQFF; CDR3 DNA: TGTGCCAGCAACCATCGCCTAGCGGGAAACAATGAGCAGTTCTTC
J gene: TRBJ2-1; D gene: TRBD2; clone size: -; V gene: TRBV5-6; CDR3 protein: CASQDGRAWEGEQFF; CDR3 DNA: TGTGCCAGCCAGGACGGGAGGGCCTGGGAGGGTGAGCAGTTCTTC
J gene: TRBJ1-1; D gene: TRBD1; clone size: -; V gene: TRBV27; CDR3 protein: CASSTRTGGSKDTEAFF; CDR3 DNA: TGTGCCAGCAGTACCCGGACAGGGGGCTCAAAGGACACTGAAGCTTTCTTT
J gene: TRBJ1-2; D gene: -; clone size: -; V gene: TRBV27; CDR3 protein: CASSLFRSSNYGYTF; CDR3 DNA: TGTGCCAGCAGTTTATTTAGATCCTCTAACTATGGCTACACCTTC
J gene: TRBJ1-2; D gene: -; clone size: -; V gene: TRBV20-1; CDR3 protein: CSAVTGGYTF; CDR3 DNA: TGCAGTGCTGTAACAGGGGGCTACACCTTC
J gene: TRBJ2-7; D gene: TRBD1; clone size: -; V gene: TRBV30; CDR3 protein: CAWSAGQPYEQYF; CDR3 DNA: TGTGCCTGGAGTGCGGGACAGCCCTACGAGCAGTACTTC
J gene: TRBJ2-1; D gene: -; clone size: -; V gene: TRBV7-2; CDR3 protein: CTSSPNYNEQFF; CDR3 DNA: TGTACCAGCAGCCCCAACTACAATGAGCAGTTCTTC
J gene: TRBJ2-3; D gene: -; clone size: once; V gene: TRBV4-2; CDR3 protein: CASSLLRLAREMGETQYF; CDR3 DNA: TGTGCCAGCAGCCTGCTTAGGCTAGCGAGGGAGATGGGAGAAACGCAGTATTTT
J gene: TRBJ2-7; D gene: -; clone size: few; V gene: TRBV5-1; CDR3 protein: CASSLMSYGWSYEQYF; CDR3 DNA: TGCGCCAGCAGCTTGATGTCCTACGGTTGGTCCTACGAGCAGTACTTC
J gene: TRBJ2-1; D gene: -; clone size: -; V gene: TRBV9; CDR3 protein: CASSGSDNEQFF; CDR3 DNA: TGTGCCAGCAGCGGTTCCGACAATGAGCAGTTCTTC
J gene: TRBJ2-2; D gene: -; clone size: -; V gene: TRBV12-3/TRBV12-4; CDR3 protein: CASTHARGAYTGELFF; CDR3 DNA: TGTGCCAGCACCCACGCTCGGGGGGCCTACACCGGGGAGCTGTTTTTT
J gene: TRBJ2-7; D gene: -; clone size: -; V gene: TRBV5-1; CDR3 protein: CASSLNPGRSSYEQYF; CDR3 DNA: TGCGCCAGCAGCTTGAATCCGGGACGTAGCTCCTACGAGCAGTACTTC
J gene: TRBJ1-2; D gene: TRBD1; clone size: -; V gene: TRBV7-9; CDR3 protein: CAGSLPQGANYGYTF; CDR3 DNA: TGTGCCGGCAGCTTGCCACAGGGGGCCAACTATGGCTACACCTTC
J gene: TRBJ2-1; D gene: TRBD2; clone size: -; V gene: TRBV4-2; CDR3 protein: CASSPLGQAGLATEGEQFF; CDR3 DNA: TGTGCCAGCAGCCCCCTGGGACAGGCGGGACTAGCGACCGAGGGTGAGCAGTTCTTC
J gene: TRBJ1-1; D gene: -; clone size: -; V gene: TRBV4-1; CDR3 protein: CASSGGRGSLHTEAFF; CDR3 DNA: TGCGCCAGCAGCGGGGGCAGGGGATCGTTGCACACTGAAGCTTTCTTT
J gene: TRBJ2-3; D gene: -; clone size: -; V gene: TRBV5-1; CDR3 protein: CASSLEAGTDTQYF; CDR3 DNA: TGCGCCAGCAGCTTGGAGGCAGGGACAGATACGCAGTATTTT
J gene: TRBJ2-7; D gene: -; clone size: few; V gene: TRBV4-2; CDR3 protein: CASSQIYVSAVVDEQYF; CDR3 DNA: TGTGCCAGCAGCCAAATTTATGTGAGTGCTGTTGTGGACGAGCAGTACTTC
J gene: TRBJ2-5; D gene: TRBD2; clone size: -; V gene: TRBV12-3/TRBV12-4; CDR3 protein: CASGTSSQETQYF; CDR3 DNA: TGTGCCTCCGGGACTAGCAGTCAAGAGACCCAGTACTTC
J gene: TRBJ2-7; D gene: -; clone size: few; V gene: TRBV7-9; CDR3 protein: CASSSTGGRAYEQYF; CDR3 DNA: TGTGCCAGCAGTTCAACGGGTGGCAGGGCCTACGAGCAGTACTTC
J gene: TRBJ1-1; D gene: -; clone size: -; V gene: TRBV12-3/TRBV12-4; CDR3 protein: CASSNRGRAPEAFF; CDR3 DNA: TGTGCAAGTAGTAACCGGGGCAGGGCGCCTGAAGCTTTCTTT
J gene: TRBJ2-3; D gene: TRBD2; clone size: -; V gene: TRBV28; CDR3 protein: CASSPPAGVADTQYF; CDR3 DNA: TGTGCCAGCAGTCCGCCAGCGGGAGTGGCAGATACGCAGTATTTT
J gene: TRBJ2-5; D gene: TRBD2; clone size: few; V gene: TRBV20-1; CDR3 protein: CSARRSLAGGPGVTQYF; CDR3 DNA: TGCAGTGCTAGAAGATCTCTAGCGGGAGGGCCGGGGGTGACCCAGTACTTC
J gene: TRBJ2-7; D gene: -; clone size: few; V gene: TRBV15; CDR3 protein: CATSRETGGIYEQYF; CDR3 DNA: TGTGCCACCAGCAGAGAAACAGGTGGGATCTACGAGCAGTACTTC
J gene: TRBJ2-3; D gene: -; clone size: few; V gene: TRBV10-1; CDR3 protein: CASREGSFTDTQYF; CDR3 DNA: TGCGCCAGCAGAGAGGGGAGCTTCACAGATACGCAGTATTTT
J gene: TRBJ2-1; D gene: TRBD1; clone size: -; V gene: TRBV24-1; CDR3 protein: CATSDFRGPKNEQFF; CDR3 DNA: TGTGCCACCAGTGATTTCAGGGGGCCTAAAAATGAGCAGTTCTTC
J gene: TRBJ2-1; D gene: TRBD2; clone size: -; V gene: TRBV4-1; CDR3 protein: CASSQDAGGKYNEQFF; CDR3 DNA: TGCGCCAGCAGCCAAGACGCGGGAGGCAAATACAATGAGCAGTTCTTC
J gene: TRBJ2-6; D gene: TRBD1; clone size: -; V gene: TRBV10-3; CDR3 protein: CAISELVDRGRRSGANVLTF; CDR3 DNA: TGTGCCATCAGTGAACTGGTGGACAGGGGGCGCAGATCTGGGGCCAACGTCCTGACTTTC
J gene: TRBJ1-1; D gene: -; clone size: -; V gene: TRBV2; CDR3 protein: CASSDMGGYTEAFF; CDR3 DNA: TGTGCCAGCAGTGATATGGGCGGTTACACTGAAGCTTTCTTT
J gene: TRBJ2-1; D gene: TRBD1; clone size: -; V gene: TRBV5-4; CDR3 protein: CASSLKGAQIHEQFF; CDR3 DNA: TGTGCCAGCAGCTTGAAGGGGGCGCAAATCCATGAGCAGTTCTTC
J gene: TRBJ2-7; D gene: -; clone size: -; V gene: TRBV5-1; CDR3 protein: CASSFLWGDTYEQYF; CDR3 DNA: TGCGCCAGCAGCTTCCTCTGGGGGGACACCTACGAGCAGTACTTC
J gene: TRBJ2-7; D gene: TRBD2; clone size: few; V gene: TRBV13; CDR3 protein: CASSYISGRNYEQYF; CDR3 DNA: TGTGCCAGCAGCTATATTAGCGGGAGGAATTACGAGCAGTACTTC
J gene: TRBJ2-1; D gene: -; clone size: -; V gene: TRBV20-1; CDR3 protein: CSARPGLAPQFF; CDR3 DNA: TGCAGTGCTAGACCGGGCCTTGCCCCCCAGTTCTTC